The clone carrying this T cell receptor (beta chain) has a count of ten or more. No antigen is known for it. This CDR3 contains 11 residues. Germline assignment: CDR1 SQVTM and CDR2 ANQGSEA. Trimming took 1 base from V and 3 from J, leaving 1 base between them. The sample comes from a study of response to subunit inactivated influenza vaccine. Points from the study as a whole: Authors suggested seasonal influenza vaccinations each recruit few new T cells.

TCRdb passed the RT-PCR reads through MiXCR, listing each CDR3 protein once. The sample consists of around 160,000 distinct CDR3 sequences, approximately 10% of them appearing once. The V gene is TRBV29-1, the J gene TRBJ2-1; D not resolved. Specimen: non-naive T cells sorted from PBMCs, collected more than 35 days after vaccination. The source is a man aged 50 or older who received an inactivated influenza vaccine. The CDR3: CSVEGYNEQFF. DNA for the CDR3: TGCAGCGTTGAAGGCTACAATGAGCAGTTCTTC.